The following is a T cell receptor (beta chain) sequence with its context. Its specificity is unknown. The germline V gene has CDR1 LGHNA and CDR2 YNFKEQ. This CDR3 is built from 16 residues. V was pared by 0 bases and J by 0 bases, with 4 bases of the junction left unmatched. The data originate from a study of T cell responses to AZD1222 COVID-19 vaccine. Whole-study results and caveats: Two doses of AZD1222 preceded a rise in Spike-specific TCR breadth and depth. Only a handful of AZD1222 recipients, more than 5 in all, had baseline seropositivity.

The method was immunoSEQ multiplex PCR; TCRdb's version includes in-frame clones alone and lacks a portion of them. The sample has 95,000 to 150,000 clones, around 92% seen once. Specimen: peripheral blood, collected 28 days after the second AZD1222 dose. This receptor was taken from an adult who received the AZD1222 COVID-19 vaccine. This sequence joins TRBV4-2 and TRBJ2-7; 8 bases fit TRBD2. CDR3: CASSQDLSGSSYEQYF. The CDR3 nucleotides are TGTGCCAGCAGCCAAGATTTGAGCGGGAGCTCCTACGAGCAGTACTTC.